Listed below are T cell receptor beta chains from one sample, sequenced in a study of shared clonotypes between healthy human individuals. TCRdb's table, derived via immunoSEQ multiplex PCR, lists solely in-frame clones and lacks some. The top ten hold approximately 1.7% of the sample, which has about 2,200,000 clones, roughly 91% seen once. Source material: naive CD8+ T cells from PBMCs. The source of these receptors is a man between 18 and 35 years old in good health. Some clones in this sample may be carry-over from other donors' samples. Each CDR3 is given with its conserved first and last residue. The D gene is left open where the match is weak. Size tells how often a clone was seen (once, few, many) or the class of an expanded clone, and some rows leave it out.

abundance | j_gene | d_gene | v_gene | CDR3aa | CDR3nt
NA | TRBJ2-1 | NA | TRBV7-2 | CASSFNWAGTNNEQFF | TGTGCCAGCAGCTTTAATTGGGCAGGGACAAACAATGAGCAGTTCTTC
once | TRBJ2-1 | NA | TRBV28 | CASSWTPSGNEQFF | TGTGCCAGCAGCTGGACTCCGTCGGGAAATGAGCAGTTCTTC
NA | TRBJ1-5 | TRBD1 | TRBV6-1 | CASSQDRARNQPQHF | TGTGCCAGCAGCCAGGACAGGGCGCGCAATCAGCCCCAGCATTTT
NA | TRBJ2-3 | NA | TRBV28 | CASRGTYRVLADTQYF | TGTGCCAGCAGGGGGACCTACAGGGTTTTGGCAGATACGCAGTATTTT
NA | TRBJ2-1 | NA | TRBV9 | CASSVRWGGAYNEQFF | TGTGCCAGCAGCGTACGCTGGGGGGGGGCTTACAATGAGCAGTTCTTC
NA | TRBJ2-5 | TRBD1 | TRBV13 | CASSAGQGLGRTQYF | TGTGCCAGCAGCGCCGGACAGGGTTTGGGTCGGACCCAGTACTTC
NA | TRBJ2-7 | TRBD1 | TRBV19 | CASSWDRDPREQYF | TGTGCCAGTAGTTGGGACAGGGACCCCCGCGAGCAGTACTTC
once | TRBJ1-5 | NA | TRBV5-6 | CASSLGGQGNQPQHF | TGTGCCAGCAGCTTGGGAGGGCAGGGCAATCAGCCCCAGCATTTT
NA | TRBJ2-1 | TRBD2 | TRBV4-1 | CASSQTSGRAIVNEQFF | TGCGCCAGCAGCCAAACTAGCGGGAGGGCCATCGTTAATGAGCAGTTCTTC
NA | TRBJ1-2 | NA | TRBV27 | CASSKVGGPPNYGYTF | TGTGCCAGCAGCAAGGTCGGGGGGCCTCCTAACTATGGCTACACCTTC
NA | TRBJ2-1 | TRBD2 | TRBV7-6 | CASRTGLAGGNEQFF | TGTGCCAGCAGAACGGGACTAGCGGGAGGAAATGAGCAGTTCTTC
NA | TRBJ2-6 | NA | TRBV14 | CASSENVPGANVLTF | TGTGCCAGCAGCGAAAACGTGCCGGGGGCCAACGTCCTGACTTTC
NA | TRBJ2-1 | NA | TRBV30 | CAWSVQGISGFF | TGTGCCTGGAGTGTACAGGGAATTTCGGGGTTCTTC
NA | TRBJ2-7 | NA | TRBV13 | CASSLRAEEQYF | TGTGCCAGCAGCTTAAGGGCTGAGGAGCAGTACTTC
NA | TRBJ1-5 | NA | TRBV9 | CASSVAGDTYQPQHF | TGTGCCAGCAGCGTAGCTGGGGACACTTATCAGCCCCAGCATTTT
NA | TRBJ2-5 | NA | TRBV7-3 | CASSPTGVTGETQYF | TGTGCCAGCAGCCCCACGGGCGTCACGGGGGAGACCCAGTACTTC